One and the same sample provided the 6 T cell receptor beta chains below, sequenced in a study of vaccination and CD4 T cells after COVID-19. Their cognate antigens are unknown. Once obtained from cultured CD4+ T cells, the DNA was sequenced using the Oncomine TCR Beta short-read assay. Using its own MiXCR run on the PCR reads, TCRdb lists one record per CDR3 protein. The table has under 20,000 distinct CDR3 sequences, just over 45% seen once. Described treatment: roughly 10-day PBMC culture with coronavirus spike peptide pools or control peptides (ViraFEST assay). Sequencing was performed on CD4+ T cells from blood, cultured in vitro, taken after SARS-CoV-2 vaccination. These receptors all stem from a human donor who had recovered from COVID-19.

This chain links TRBV5-4 with TRBJ1-1; the match to TRBD1 covers 9 bases. Germline assignment: CDR1 SGHNT and CDR2 YYREEE (reference sequence). J gave up 3 bases and V 4 bases, and 7 bases lay outside the gene matches. The CDR3 length is 15 residues. Written as DNA, the CDR3 is TGTGCCAGCAGCACCCGACAGGGGGAACACACTGAAGCTTTCTTT. Amino acid sequence: CASSTRQGEHTEAFF.

By share, this clonotype ranks as medium-sized (0.01 to 0.1%). The J gene is TRBJ1-5, the V gene TRBV6-1, with 8 bases matching TRBD1. Germline-derived CDR1 and CDR2 are MNHNS and SASEGT. CDR3 length: 13 amino acids. Trimming removed 8 bases from V and 7 bases from J; junction bases left unmatched: 7. The CDR3 is CASRTGLYQPQHF. The CDR3 DNA reads as TGTGCCAGCCGGACAGGGCTTTACCAGCCCCAGCATTTT.

This clonotype was counted a few times. The rearrangement joins TRBV27 to TRBJ1-6; no reliable D call. CDR1 and CDR2 from the germline V gene are MNHEY and SMNVEV (reference sequence). V lost 4 bases to trimming and J lost 4 bases, with 8 bases between them. The CDR3 is 14 amino acids. In DNA, the CDR3 is TGTGCCAGCAGTTCGACACCGTATAATTCACCCCTCCACTTT. Its protein product is CASSSTPYNSPLHF.

A single count supports this clonotype. The chain employs TRBV28 and TRBJ2-3; D might be TRBD1 or TRBD2, each matching 5 bases. With 5 bases removed from V and 0 bases from J, the gap between germline ends came to 9 bases. Germline-derived CDR1 and CDR2 are MDHEN and SYDVKM. The CDR3 sequence is 14 residues long. CDR3 residues: CASSRDGSTDTQYF. For the CDR3, the DNA is TGTGCCAGCAGTCGGGACGGCAGCACAGATACGCAGTATTTT.

This clonotype was observed a handful of times. The chain uses TRBV7-9 and TRBJ2-5; no clear D gene. V lost 7 bases to trimming and J lost 9 bases, with 3 bases between them. CDR3 length: 8 residues. From germline, CDR1 is SEHNR and CDR2 FQNEAQ (reference sequence). The CDR3 loop is CASIPQYF. The CDR3 DNA is TGTGCCAGCATACCCCAGTACTTC. The whole variable domain, filled in from reference TRBV7-9 and TRBJ2-5, reads DTGVSQNPRHKITKRGQNVTFRCDPISEHNRLYWYRQTLGQGPEFLTYFQNEAQLEKSRLLSDRFSAERPKGSFSTLEIQRTEQGDSAMYLCASIPQYFGPGTRLLVL.

V gene TRBV7-2 combines with J gene TRBJ2-1; maybe TRBD1 (6 bases). The CDR3 is 15 amino acids. CDR1 SGHTA and CDR2 FQGNSA come from the germline V gene. The germline V and J ends were trimmed by 1 base and 6 bases, with 13 bases remaining between them. In nucleotides, the CDR3 is TGTGCCAGCAGCTTAGTAGGGGGTTCGGGCAATGAGCAGTTCTTC. The encoded protein is CASSLVGGSGNEQFF.